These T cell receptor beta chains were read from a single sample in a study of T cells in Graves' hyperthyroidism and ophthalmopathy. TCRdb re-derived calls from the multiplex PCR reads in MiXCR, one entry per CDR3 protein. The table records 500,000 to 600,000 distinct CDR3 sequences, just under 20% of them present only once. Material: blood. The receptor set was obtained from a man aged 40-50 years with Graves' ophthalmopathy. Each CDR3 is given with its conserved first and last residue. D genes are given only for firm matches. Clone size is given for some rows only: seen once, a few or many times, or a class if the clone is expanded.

CDR3 DNA: TGTGCCAGCAGCGTAGCGGGAGCGGGGAGTGAGCAGTTCTTC; CDR3 protein: CASSVAGAGSEQFF; V gene: TRBV7-2; clone size: NA; D gene: TRBD2; J gene: TRBJ2-1
CDR3 DNA: TGTGCCAGCTCACCAGCAGCAGACTGGGAGCAGTACTTC; CDR3 protein: CASSPAADWEQYF; V gene: TRBV18; clone size: many; D gene: NA; J gene: TRBJ2-7
CDR3 DNA: TGTGCCAGCAGCCCCTCCGGGACTAGCGGTCAGGGGGGGCAGTTCTTC; CDR3 protein: CASSPSGTSGQGGQFF; V gene: TRBV7-2; clone size: many; D gene: TRBD2; J gene: TRBJ2-1
CDR3 DNA: TGTGCCAGCTCACGATCCGGGACCGTTGACCAGCCCCAGCATTTT; CDR3 protein: CASSRSGTVDQPQHF; V gene: TRBV18; clone size: NA; D gene: NA; J gene: TRBJ1-5
CDR3 DNA: TGTGCCAGCAGTTACCTAACTAGCGAAGAGACCCAGTACTTC; CDR3 protein: CASSYLTSEETQYF; V gene: TRBV6-2/TRBV6-3; clone size: few; D gene: TRBD2; J gene: TRBJ2-5
CDR3 DNA: TGTGCCAGCAGCTTAGTGGGACAGCGTAGCTCTGGAAACACCATATATTTT; CDR3 protein: CASSLVGQRSSGNTIYF; V gene: TRBV7-8; clone size: few; D gene: TRBD1; J gene: TRBJ1-3
CDR3 DNA: TGTGCCAGCAGCTTGGTAAGGGGCCCGAACACTGAAGCTTTCTTT; CDR3 protein: CASSLVRGPNTEAFF; V gene: TRBV5-6; clone size: few; D gene: NA; J gene: TRBJ1-1
CDR3 DNA: TGCAGCATTCAAGCAGATACGCAGTATTTT; CDR3 protein: CSIQADTQYF; V gene: TRBV29-1; clone size: few; D gene: NA; J gene: TRBJ2-3
CDR3 DNA: TGCGCCGGCAGCCGGGACCTCGGACTAGCGGTCTACGAGCAGTACTTC; CDR3 protein: CAGSRDLGLAVYEQYF; V gene: TRBV4-1; clone size: NA; D gene: TRBD2; J gene: TRBJ2-7
CDR3 DNA: TGTGCCACCAGTGGAGCCAGTTGGGATACGCAGTATTTT; CDR3 protein: CATSGASWDTQYF; V gene: TRBV24-1; clone size: NA; D gene: NA; J gene: TRBJ2-3
CDR3 DNA: TGTGCCAGCAGCTTAGATCAAGGAGTGAATACGCAGTATTTT; CDR3 protein: CASSLDQGVNTQYF; V gene: TRBV11-2; clone size: many; D gene: NA; J gene: TRBJ2-3
CDR3 DNA: TGTGCCAGCAGCTTGGACTGGTCAGGTAGGACTGAAGCTTTCTTT; CDR3 protein: CASSLDWSGRTEAFF; V gene: TRBV5-5; clone size: NA; D gene: NA; J gene: TRBJ1-1
CDR3 DNA: TGTGCCAGCAGTCCCCGTAATTGGGCGGAGTGGCACGAGCAGTACTTC; CDR3 protein: CASSPRNWAEWHEQYF; V gene: TRBV27; clone size: many; D gene: NA; J gene: TRBJ2-7
CDR3 DNA: TGCGCCAGCAGCGAGACGACAGTCACTGAAGCTTTCTTT; CDR3 protein: CASSETTVTEAFF; V gene: TRBV5-1; clone size: many; D gene: NA; J gene: TRBJ1-1
CDR3 DNA: TGCAGTGCTAGAAAGCTAGTCGTCGGGTTCGGGCAGTATTTT; CDR3 protein: CSARKLVVGFGQYF; V gene: TRBV20-1; clone size: few; D gene: NA; J gene: TRBJ2-3
CDR3 DNA: TGTGCCAGCAGACAGGGGGACTCCCAGTACTGGACTGAAGCTTTCTTT; CDR3 protein: CASRQGDSQYWTEAFF; V gene: TRBV6-1; clone size: many; D gene: TRBD1; J gene: TRBJ1-1
CDR3 DNA: TGTGCCTACGGTACAGACGGGACCGCAGAGACCCAGTACTTC; CDR3 protein: CAYGTDGTAETQYF; V gene: TRBV30; clone size: NA; D gene: NA; J gene: TRBJ2-5
CDR3 DNA: TGCGCCAGCAGCCCCGCCGGGACGCGAACCTACGAGCAGTACTTC; CDR3 protein: CASSPAGTRTYEQYF; V gene: TRBV4-1; clone size: NA; D gene: NA; J gene: TRBJ2-7
CDR3 DNA: TGTGCCAGCAGTTACCTTCGAAGGGACCTAAGCTCCTATAATTCACCCCTCCACTTT; CDR3 protein: CASSYLRRDLSSYNSPLHF; V gene: TRBV6-5; clone size: many; D gene: NA; J gene: TRBJ1-6
CDR3 DNA: TGTGCCAGCAGCACGGTAATAGGGGAAAAACTGTTTTTT; CDR3 protein: CASSTVIGEKLFF; V gene: TRBV28; clone size: NA; D gene: NA; J gene: TRBJ1-4
CDR3 DNA: TGTGCCAGCTCCGGGGGACTAGCGGGACGGAATGAGCAGTTCTTC; CDR3 protein: CASSGGLAGRNEQFF; V gene: TRBV18; clone size: NA; D gene: TRBD2; J gene: TRBJ2-1
CDR3 DNA: TGTGCCAGCACTCCAGGACTAGCGGGGGCCTCAGGGACGCAGTATTTT; CDR3 protein: CASTPGLAGASGTQYF; V gene: TRBV12-3/TRBV12-4; clone size: few; D gene: TRBD2; J gene: TRBJ2-3
CDR3 DNA: TGCGCCAGCAGCCCTAGTCTGGACAGTTCCTACGAGCAGTACTTC; CDR3 protein: CASSPSLDSSYEQYF; V gene: TRBV4-3; clone size: NA; D gene: NA; J gene: TRBJ2-7
CDR3 DNA: TGCAGTGCTAGAGATCGGCTAGCGGTAAACATTCAGTACTTC; CDR3 protein: CSARDRLAVNIQYF; V gene: TRBV20-1; clone size: few; D gene: TRBD2; J gene: TRBJ2-4
CDR3 DNA: TGTGCCAGCAGTCGGATTACCCCAGGGGCAGCCCATTTTGAGGGCTACACCTTC; CDR3 protein: CASSRITPGAAHFEGYTF; V gene: TRBV12-3/TRBV12-4; clone size: many; D gene: NA; J gene: TRBJ1-2
CDR3 DNA: TGTGCCAGCAGCTACCAAATAGGAGGGGGAGTTGAAGCTTTCTTT; CDR3 protein: CASSYQIGGGVEAFF; V gene: TRBV7-2; clone size: many; D gene: NA; J gene: TRBJ1-1
CDR3 DNA: TGCGCCAGCAGGGAGGCCCCCGGGGAGACCCAGTACTTC; CDR3 protein: CASREAPGETQYF; V gene: TRBV5-1; clone size: few; D gene: NA; J gene: TRBJ2-5
CDR3 DNA: TGCAGTGCTAGAGGTGGGACTAGCGGAACCTACAATGAGCAGTTCTTC; CDR3 protein: CSARGGTSGTYNEQFF; V gene: TRBV20-1; clone size: few; D gene: TRBD2; J gene: TRBJ2-1
CDR3 DNA: TGCGCCAGCAGCTGGACTAGCTCCTTACCCAATGAGCAGTTCTTC; CDR3 protein: CASSWTSSLPNEQFF; V gene: TRBV5-1; clone size: few; D gene: TRBD2; J gene: TRBJ2-1
CDR3 DNA: TGTGCCTGCACACAGGGTTCCTACGAGCAGTACTTC; CDR3 protein: CACTQGSYEQYF; V gene: TRBV30; clone size: many; D gene: NA; J gene: TRBJ2-7
CDR3 DNA: TGTGCCAGCAGCCCCTCACTAGCGGGAGTGACGGAGACCCAGTACTTC; CDR3 protein: CASSPSLAGVTETQYF; V gene: TRBV28; clone size: NA; D gene: TRBD2; J gene: TRBJ2-5
CDR3 DNA: TGCGCCAGCAGCTTGACTAGCGGGAACACCGGGGAGCTGTTTTTT; CDR3 protein: CASSLTSGNTGELFF; V gene: TRBV5-1; clone size: many; D gene: TRBD2; J gene: TRBJ2-2
CDR3 DNA: TGTGCCAGCACCCAGGGAGTTGGTACCCTCTACAATGAGCAGTTCTTC; CDR3 protein: CASTQGVGTLYNEQFF; V gene: TRBV6-1; clone size: NA; D gene: NA; J gene: TRBJ2-1
CDR3 DNA: TGTGCCAGCTCCCCACGCGTGGGAGCTGACGAGCAGTACTTC; CDR3 protein: CASSPRVGADEQYF; V gene: TRBV18; clone size: few; D gene: NA; J gene: TRBJ2-7
CDR3 DNA: TGTGCCAGCAGCCCGACAGGGTGGAGAGAGACCCAGTACTTC; CDR3 protein: CASSPTGWRETQYF; V gene: TRBV7-9; clone size: NA; D gene: TRBD1; J gene: TRBJ2-5
CDR3 DNA: TGTGCCAGCTCGGGGGACAATGAGCAGTTCTTC; CDR3 protein: CASSGDNEQFF; V gene: TRBV18; clone size: many; D gene: NA; J gene: TRBJ2-1
CDR3 DNA: TGCAGTGCTCGGGGGGGGCGTTTCAGCACAGATACGCAGTATTTT; CDR3 protein: CSARGGRFSTDTQYF; V gene: TRBV20-1; clone size: NA; D gene: TRBD2; J gene: TRBJ2-3
CDR3 DNA: TGTGCCAGCAGCTCCTCAAGGCTAGCGGGAGTCGGGCAGTTCTTC; CDR3 protein: CASSSSRLAGVGQFF; V gene: TRBV11-2; clone size: many; D gene: TRBD2; J gene: TRBJ2-1
CDR3 DNA: TGCGCCAGCAGCCCGGCCCCTTATAGCAATCAGCCCCAGCATTTT; CDR3 protein: CASSPAPYSNQPQHF; V gene: TRBV5-1; clone size: many; D gene: NA; J gene: TRBJ1-5
CDR3 DNA: TGCAGTGCCCCGGGACTAGCGGGCTTTAGCACAGATACGCAGTATTTT; CDR3 protein: CSAPGLAGFSTDTQYF; V gene: TRBV20-1; clone size: many; D gene: TRBD2; J gene: TRBJ2-3
CDR3 DNA: TGTGCCAGCTCACCCGGGACGGATACTAACTATGGCTACACCTTC; CDR3 protein: CASSPGTDTNYGYTF; V gene: TRBV18; clone size: NA; D gene: NA; J gene: TRBJ1-2
CDR3 DNA: TGTGCCAGCAGTTACGTACAGGGGGCGATTAATGAAAAACTGTTTTTT; CDR3 protein: CASSYVQGAINEKLFF; V gene: TRBV6-2/TRBV6-3; clone size: NA; D gene: TRBD1; J gene: TRBJ1-4
CDR3 DNA: TGCAGTGCTAATCTAGCGGCCTACGAGCAGTACTTC; CDR3 protein: CSANLAAYEQYF; V gene: TRBV20-1; clone size: few; D gene: TRBD2; J gene: TRBJ2-7
CDR3 DNA: TGTGCCACCAGACTAGCGGGAGGTTTTGAGCAGTTCTTC; CDR3 protein: CATRLAGGFEQFF; V gene: TRBV24-1; clone size: few; D gene: TRBD2; J gene: TRBJ2-1